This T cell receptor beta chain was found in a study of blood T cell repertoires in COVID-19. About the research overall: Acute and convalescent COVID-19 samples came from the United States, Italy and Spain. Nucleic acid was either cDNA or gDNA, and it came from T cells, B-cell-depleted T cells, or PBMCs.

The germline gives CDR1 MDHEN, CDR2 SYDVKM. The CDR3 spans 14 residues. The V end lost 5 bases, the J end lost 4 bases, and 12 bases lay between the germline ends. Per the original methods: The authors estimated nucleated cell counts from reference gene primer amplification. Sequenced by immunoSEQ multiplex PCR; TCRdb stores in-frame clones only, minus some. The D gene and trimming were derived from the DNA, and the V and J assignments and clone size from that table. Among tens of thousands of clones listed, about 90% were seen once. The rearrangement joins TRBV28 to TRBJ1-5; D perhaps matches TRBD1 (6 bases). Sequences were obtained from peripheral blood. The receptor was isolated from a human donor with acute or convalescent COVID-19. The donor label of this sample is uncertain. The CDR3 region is CASSLHRENQPQHF. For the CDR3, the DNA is TGTGCCAGCAGTCTTCACAGGGAAAATCAGCCCCAGCATTTT.